Listed here is a single T cell receptor (beta chain). Its matching antigen is unknown. Sequenced with the Oncomine TCR Beta short-read assay was DNA taken from cultured CD4+ T cells. MiXCR, run by TCRdb on the PCR reads, gives a single entry per CDR3 protein. This table holds around 14,000 distinct CDR3 sequences, roughly 53% found once. CDR1 is MDHEN, CDR2 SYDVKM, per germline. The CDR3 has 15 amino acids. J gave up 3 bases and V 5 bases, and 8 bases lay outside the gene matches. This sample is part of a study of vaccination and CD4 T cells after COVID-19. Study-wide context: Each control culture was treated with a CEFX pool, an HIV-1 Nef pool, or no peptide.

Treatment in this sample: approximately 9-day PBMC culture with coronavirus spike peptide pools or control peptides (ViraFEST assay). The source of this sequence is a human donor who had recovered from COVID-19. The chain couples TRBV28 to TRBJ2-7; 9 nucleotides agree with TRBD2. The starting material was CD4+ T cells from blood, cultured in vitro, obtained before SARS-CoV-2 vaccination. The CDR3 here is CASSPGPSGVYEQYF. The CDR3 DNA reads TGTGCCAGCAGTCCAGGGCCTAGCGGGGTCTACGAGCAGTACTTC.